The clone carrying this TCR beta chain was seen only a few times. The antigen is undetermined. The CDR3 is made up of 15 amino acids. CDR1 and CDR2 (germline): SQVTM, ANQGSEA. V was shortened by 6 bases and J by 2 bases, with 17 bases between the two germline ends. The data stem from a study of early T cells in non-severe SARS-CoV-2 infection. Study results and limitations: There was a bias toward anti-spike CD8 responses in VDJdb matching, which missed private and CD4 specificities.

One entry per CDR3 protein results from TCRdb running MiXCR on the 5' RACE reads. The sample gives more than 55,000 distinct CDR3 sequences, approximately 6.1% of which show up once; around 3.4% is in the top ten. Sequenced here: whole blood, sampled at baseline. The receptor was derived from an adult who was a healthcare worker with PCR-confirmed SARS-CoV-2 infection or an uninfected control (not recorded which). The chain uses TRBV29-1 and TRBJ2-1; TRBD1 might be the D (5 bases). The CDR3 sequence: CSVGAGSRPYNEQFF. Written as DNA, the CDR3 is TGCAGCGTAGGGGCCGGTAGTCGACCCTACAATGAGCAGTTCTTC.